These 10 T cell receptor beta chains came from one sample sequenced in a study of shared clonotypes between healthy human individuals. Sequenced by immunoSEQ multiplex PCR; TCRdb stores in-frame clones only, minus some. The sample has 650,000 to 700,000 clones, 80% to 95% seen once. What was sequenced was memory CD8+ T cells from PBMCs. Described subset: CD45RO+ cells pooled with CCR7-negative TemRA cells. These receptor sequences come from a man younger than 30 in good health. Some clones in this sample may be carry-over from other donors' samples.

This clone was seen just once. V is TRBV27 and J is TRBJ1-5; D might be TRBD1 (6 bases). Germline V CDR1 and CDR2: MNHEY, SMNVEV (reference sequence). There are 13 residues in the CDR3. Trimming stripped 5 bases from V and 5 bases from J, with 10 bases between. The CDR3 loop reads CASSNRVYQPQHF. In DNA form, the CDR3 reads TGTGCCAGCAGTAACAGGGTATATCAGCCCCAGCATTTT.

V is TRBV6-5 and J is TRBJ2-3; TRBD2 matches at 7 bases. V trimming: 0 bases; J trimming: 1 base; junction bases outside the gene matches: 1. The CDR3 covers 15 residues. Germline CDR1 and CDR2: MNHEY and SVGAGI. In DNA, the CDR3 is TGTGCCAGCAGTTACTCTAGCGGGCGCACAGATACGCAGTATTTT. Translating gives CASSYSSGRTDTQYF.

The chain employs TRBV28 and TRBJ1-6; D is unclear. CDR3 length: 14 amino acids. The germline V gene encodes CDR1 MDHEN and CDR2 SYDVKM. Trimming shortened V by 10 bases and J by 2 bases, and 12 bases separated the two germline ends. The CDR3 is CAIQGGTYNSPLHF. DNA of the CDR3: TGTGCCATCCAAGGAGGAACCTATAATTCACCCCTCCACTTT. Based on the CDR3 plus reference TRBV28 and TRBJ1-6, the full variable domain is DVKVTQSSRYLVKRTGEKVFLECVQDMDHENMFWYRQDPGLGLRLIYFSYDVKMKEKGDIPEGYSVSREKKERFSLILESASTNQTSMYLCAIQGGTYNSPLHFGNGTRLTVT.

CDR3 loop: CASSFFRGDNEQYF. CDR3 sequence (DNA): TGTGCCAGCAGTTTTTTCAGGGGGGATAACGAGCAGTACTTC. The chain carries TRBV27 and TRBJ2-7; a possible D gene is TRBD1 (7 bases). The V gene lost 3 bases and the J gene lost 5 bases, with 14 bases spanning the gap. This CDR3 comprises 14 residues. Germline V gives CDR1 MNHEY, CDR2 SMNVEV (reference sequence).

V usage is TRBV28 and J usage is TRBJ2-5, with TRBD2 identical over 8 bases. With V trimmed by 4 bases and J by 5 bases, 15 bases remained unmatched. CDR3 size: 17 residues. Germline V lookup: CDR1 MDHEN, CDR2 SYDVKM. CDR3 residues: CASSSILLDSGKETQYF. The CDR3 DNA sequence: TGTGCCAGCAGTTCCATCCTCCTTGATAGCGGGAAGGAGACCCAGTACTTC.

Only one count was recorded for this clone. The gene calls are TRBV11-1 and TRBJ2-4, with 9 bases aligning to TRBD2. Unmatched junction bases numbered 18, after V lost 5 bases and J lost 7 bases. This CDR3 has 18 residues. Germline assignment: CDR1 SGHAT and CDR2 FQDESV (reference sequence). The DNA of the CDR3 is TGTGCCAGCAGCCTGCAGGGGTTAGCGGGAGTAGAGGAGAACATTCAGTACTTC. As protein: CASSLQGLAGVEENIQYF.

V gene TRBV7-3 combines with J gene TRBJ1-2; 10 bases are shared with TRBD1. Germline V gene data show CDR1 as SGHTA and CDR2 as FQGTGA. The CDR3 totals 14 residues. With V trimmed by 5 bases and J by 8 bases, 8 bases remained unmatched. The CDR3 DNA reads as TGTGCCAGCAGCCCCGGGACAGGGGTAGTGGGCTACACCTTC. This sequence encodes CASSPGTGVVGYTF.

The V call is TRBV19, the J call TRBJ2-3; D remains ambiguous. The V gene lost 2 bases and the J gene lost 6 bases, with 9 bases spanning the gap. The CDR3 has 13 amino acids. CDR1 is LNHDA, CDR2 SQIVND, per germline (reference sequence). The CDR3 sequence is CASSITHKDTQYF. CDR3 nucleotides: TGTGCCAGTAGTATAACTCACAAGGATACGCAGTATTTT. Full variable domain (missing parts from reference TRBV19 and TRBJ2-3): DGGITQSPKYLFRKEGQNVTLSCEQNLNHDAMYWYRQDPGQGLRLIYYSQIVNDFQKGDIAEGYSVSREKKESFPLTVTSAQKNPTAFYLCASSITHKDTQYFGPGTRLTVL.

This chain's CDR3 is CASQEDRGLSYEQYF. DNA of the CDR3: TGTGCCAGTCAGGAAGACAGGGGGCTCTCCTACGAGCAGTACTTC. The genes are TRBV18 and TRBJ2-7, with 10 bases lining up with TRBD1. The germline V gene encodes CDR1 KGHSH and CDR2 LQKENI. The CDR3 is made up of 15 amino acids. Trimming removed 9 bases from V and 0 bases from J; junction bases left unmatched: 8.

This clone has a single count. V gene TRBV6-5 combines with J gene TRBJ2-4; D possibly matches TRBD1 or TRBD2 (7 bases each). The ends were cut back, 2 bases at V and 8 bases at J, with 16 bases in the middle. Germline-derived CDR1 and CDR2 are MNHEY and SVGAGI. The CDR3 consists of 15 residues. The CDR3 DNA reads as TGTGCCAGCAGTTACGCAGTGACAGGGAGGGACATTCAGTACTTC. This translates into CASSYAVTGRDIQYF.